This T cell receptor (beta chain) was captured in a study of CD8+CD57+ T cells in acquired aplastic anemia. Study-level background: Roughly 3 ug was the average amount of DNA from sorted CD4+ and CD8+ cells. Notes on the study in general: Between patients and controls, CD8+ Simpson's diversity did not vary significantly. Patients and controls shared some 30 CD8+ CDR3 sequences, highly expressed in patients.

The study profiled TCR beta VDJ and CDR3 using genomic DNA as template. TCRdb independently ran MiXCR on the reads; one entry per CDR3 protein. The sample includes 250,000 to 350,000 distinct CDR3 sequences, 45% to 65% seen only once; the top ten take 1.3%. Patients included in sequencing had previously demonstrated CD8+CD57+ cell expansion by flow cytometry. Patients were treatment-naive when blood was sampled. As for this clonotype: Its antigen is undetermined.

Sequenced sample: sorted CD4+, CD8+, or CD8+CD57+ T cells (not recorded which) from PBMCs. The TCR was taken from a human donor with aplastic anemia.

CDR3 coding DNA: TGTGCCAGCCTAAGGGGGAATCAGCCCCAGCATTTT. Residues: CASLRGNQPQHF. This chain joins TRBV6-6 and TRBJ1-5; TRBD1 is a possible D gene (6 bases). Looked up from germline, CDR1 is MNHNY and CDR2 is SVGAGI (reference sequence). Trimming left V 8 bases short and J 4 bases short, with 9 bases between. The CDR3 is 12 amino acids.